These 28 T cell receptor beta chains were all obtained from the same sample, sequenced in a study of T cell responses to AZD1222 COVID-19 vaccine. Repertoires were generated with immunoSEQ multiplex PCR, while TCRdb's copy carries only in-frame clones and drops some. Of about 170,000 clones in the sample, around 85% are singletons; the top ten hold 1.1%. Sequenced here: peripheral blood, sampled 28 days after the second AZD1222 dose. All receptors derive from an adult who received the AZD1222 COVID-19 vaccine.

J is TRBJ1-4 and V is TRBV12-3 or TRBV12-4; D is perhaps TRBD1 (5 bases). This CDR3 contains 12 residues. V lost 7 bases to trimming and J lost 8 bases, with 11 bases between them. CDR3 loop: CASTLGREKLFF. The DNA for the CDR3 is TGTGCCAGCACGCTGGGGCGGGAAAAACTGTTTTTT.

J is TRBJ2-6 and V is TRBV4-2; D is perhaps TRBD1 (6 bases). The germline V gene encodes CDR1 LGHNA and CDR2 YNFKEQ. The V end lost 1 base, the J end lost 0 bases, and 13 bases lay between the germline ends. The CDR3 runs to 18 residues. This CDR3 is CASSQGGTPNSGANVLTF. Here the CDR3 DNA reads TGTGCCAGCAGCCAAGGAGGGACACCCAACTCTGGGGCCAACGTCCTGACTTTC.

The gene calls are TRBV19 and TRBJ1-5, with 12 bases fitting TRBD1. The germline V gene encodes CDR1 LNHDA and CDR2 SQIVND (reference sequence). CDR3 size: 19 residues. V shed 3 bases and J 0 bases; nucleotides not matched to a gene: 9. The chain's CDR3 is CASSIAGQGAVGSNQPQHF. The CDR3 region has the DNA TGTGCCAGTAGTATTGCGGGACAGGGGGCGGTGGGTAGCAATCAGCCCCAGCATTTT.

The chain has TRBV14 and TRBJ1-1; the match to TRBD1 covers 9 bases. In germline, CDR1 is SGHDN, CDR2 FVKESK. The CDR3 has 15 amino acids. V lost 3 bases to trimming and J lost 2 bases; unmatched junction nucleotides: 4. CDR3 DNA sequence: TGTGCCAGCAGCCAGGAGGACAGGGGTAACACTGAAGCTTTCTTT. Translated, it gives CASSQEDRGNTEAFF.

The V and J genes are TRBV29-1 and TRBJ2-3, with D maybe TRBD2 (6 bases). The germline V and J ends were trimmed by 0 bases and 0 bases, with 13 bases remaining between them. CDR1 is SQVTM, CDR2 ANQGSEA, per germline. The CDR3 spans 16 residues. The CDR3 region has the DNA TGCAGCGTTGAAGATCGTGAGCGGGTGAGCACAGATACGCAGTATTTT. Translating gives CSVEDRERVSTDTQYF.

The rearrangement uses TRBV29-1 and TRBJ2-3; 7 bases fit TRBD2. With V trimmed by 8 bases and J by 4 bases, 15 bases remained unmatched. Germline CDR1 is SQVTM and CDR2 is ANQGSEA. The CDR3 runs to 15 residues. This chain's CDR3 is CSFSEAGSSPDTQYF. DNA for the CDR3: TGCAGCTTTTCGGAAGCGGGGTCCTCCCCAGATACGCAGTATTTT.

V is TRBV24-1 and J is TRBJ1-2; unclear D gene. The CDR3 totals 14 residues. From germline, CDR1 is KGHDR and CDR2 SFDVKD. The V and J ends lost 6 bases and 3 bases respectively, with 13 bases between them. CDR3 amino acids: CATSQTSRDYGYTF. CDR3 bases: TGTGCCACCAGTCAGACGTCTCGGGACTATGGCTACACCTTC.

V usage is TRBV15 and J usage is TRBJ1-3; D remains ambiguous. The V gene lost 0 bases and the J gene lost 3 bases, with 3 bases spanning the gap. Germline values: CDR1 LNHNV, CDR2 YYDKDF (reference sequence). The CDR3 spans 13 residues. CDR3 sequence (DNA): TGTGCCACCAGCAGAGATCTTGGAAACACCATATATTTT. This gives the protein CATSRDLGNTIYF.

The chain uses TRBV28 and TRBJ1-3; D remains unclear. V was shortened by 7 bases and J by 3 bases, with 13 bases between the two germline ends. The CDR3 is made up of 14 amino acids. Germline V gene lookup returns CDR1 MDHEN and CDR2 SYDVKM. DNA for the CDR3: TGTGCCAGCACCCCGGGAGCTGTTGGAAACACCATATATTTT. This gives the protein CASTPGAVGNTIYF.

As DNA, the CDR3 is TGTGCCAGCAGGGGGGGGTGGATCCAAGAGACCCAGTACTTC. It codes for CASRGGWIQETQYF. The chain is built from TRBV3-1 (or the pseudogene TRBV3-2) and TRBJ2-5; the match to TRBD2 covers 7 bases. Germline CDR1 LGHDT, CDR2 YNNKEL (reference sequence). This CDR3 has 14 amino acids. The V and J ends lost 6 bases and 1 base, in that order; junction bases with no gene match: 5.

The CDR3: CSASKGPRTEAFF. The DNA of the CDR3 is TGCAGTGCTAGTAAAGGACCGCGCACTGAAGCTTTCTTT. The chain is built from TRBV20-1 and TRBJ1-1, with unresolved D. The CDR3 extends over 13 amino acids. Germline loops: CDR1 DFQATT, CDR2 SNEGSKA (reference sequence). V dropped 3 bases and J dropped 4 bases, with 12 bases sitting between them.

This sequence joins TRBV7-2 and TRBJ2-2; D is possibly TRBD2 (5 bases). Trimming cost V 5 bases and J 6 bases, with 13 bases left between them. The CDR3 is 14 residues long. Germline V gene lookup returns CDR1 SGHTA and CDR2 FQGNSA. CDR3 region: CASSLPWESGELFF. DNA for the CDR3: TGTGCCAGCAGCCTCCCCTGGGAGTCCGGGGAGCTGTTTTTT.

The CDR3 DNA sequence: TGTGCCAGCAGCTCCAGGGTCTCTGGGGCCAACGTCCTGACTTTC. It is translated as CASSSRVSGANVLTF. V and J are TRBV7-9 and TRBJ2-6; tentative D call: TRBD1 (5 bases). Germline V gene lookup returns CDR1 SEHNR and CDR2 FQNEAQ (reference sequence). The CDR3 runs 15 residues. Trimming removed 4 bases at V and 0 bases at J, with 7 bases between.

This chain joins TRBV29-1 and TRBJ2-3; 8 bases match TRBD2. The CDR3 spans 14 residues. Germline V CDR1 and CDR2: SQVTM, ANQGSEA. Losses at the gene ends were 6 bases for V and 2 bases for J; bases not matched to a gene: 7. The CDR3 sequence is CSVAGGLYTDTQYF. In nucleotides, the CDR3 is TGCAGCGTGGCGGGGGGCCTATACACAGATACGCAGTATTTT.

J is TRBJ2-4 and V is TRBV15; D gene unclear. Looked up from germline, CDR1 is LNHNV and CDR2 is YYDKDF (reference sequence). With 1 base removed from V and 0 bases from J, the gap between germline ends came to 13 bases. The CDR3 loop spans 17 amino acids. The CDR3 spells CATSRGGYDVAKNIQYF. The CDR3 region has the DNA TGTGCCACCAGCAGAGGAGGTTATGACGTAGCCAAAAACATTCAGTACTTC.

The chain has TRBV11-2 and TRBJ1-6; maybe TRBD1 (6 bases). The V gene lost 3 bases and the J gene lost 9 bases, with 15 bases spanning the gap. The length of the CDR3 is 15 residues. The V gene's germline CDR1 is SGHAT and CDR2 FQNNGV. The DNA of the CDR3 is TGTGCCAGCAGCTTGGAACAGGGATTAGGTTCACCCCTCCACTTT. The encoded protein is CASSLEQGLGSPLHF.

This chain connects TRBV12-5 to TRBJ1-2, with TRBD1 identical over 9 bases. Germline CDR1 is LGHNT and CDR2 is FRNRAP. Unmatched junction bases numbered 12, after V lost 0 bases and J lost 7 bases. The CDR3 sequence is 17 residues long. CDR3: CASGLVRGTGLVFGYTF. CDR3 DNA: TGTGCTAGTGGTTTGGTACGGGGGACAGGGCTTGTCTTTGGCTACACCTTC.

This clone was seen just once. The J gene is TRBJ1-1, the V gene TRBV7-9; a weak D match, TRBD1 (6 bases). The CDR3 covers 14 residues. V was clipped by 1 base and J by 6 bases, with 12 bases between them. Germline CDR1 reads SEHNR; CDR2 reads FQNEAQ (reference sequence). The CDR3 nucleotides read TGTGCCAGCAGCTTAGGGGGAGGGGGTCCTGAAGCTTTCTTT. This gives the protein CASSLGGGGPEAFF.

Here the CDR3 DNA reads TGTGCCAGTAGTATAGGGACAAGGAATGAAAAACTGTTTTTT. Translating gives CASSIGTRNEKLFF. This chain connects TRBV19 to TRBJ1-4; weak D call: TRBD1 (5 bases). V was cut by 1 base and J by 5 bases, with 8 bases left in between. Germline-derived CDR1 and CDR2 are LNHDA and SQIVND (reference sequence). The CDR3 is 14 amino acids.

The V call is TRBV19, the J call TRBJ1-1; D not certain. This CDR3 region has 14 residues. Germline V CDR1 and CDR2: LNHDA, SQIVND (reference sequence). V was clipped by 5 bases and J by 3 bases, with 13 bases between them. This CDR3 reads CASSPSWADTEAFF. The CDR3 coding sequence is TGTGCCAGTAGTCCATCCTGGGCGGACACTGAAGCTTTCTTT. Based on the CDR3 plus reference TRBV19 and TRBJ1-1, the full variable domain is DGGITQSPKYLFRKEGQNVTLSCEQNLNHDAMYWYRQDPGQGLRLIYYSQIVNDFQKGDIAEGYSVSREKKESFPLTVTSAQKNPTAFYLCASSPSWADTEAFFGQGTRLTVV.

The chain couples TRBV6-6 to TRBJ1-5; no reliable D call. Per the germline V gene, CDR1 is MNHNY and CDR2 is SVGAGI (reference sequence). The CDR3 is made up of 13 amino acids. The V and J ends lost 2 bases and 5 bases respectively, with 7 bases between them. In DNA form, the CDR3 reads TGTGCCAGCAGTTACCGGCGGGATCAGCCCCAGCATTTT. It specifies CASSYRRDQPQHF.

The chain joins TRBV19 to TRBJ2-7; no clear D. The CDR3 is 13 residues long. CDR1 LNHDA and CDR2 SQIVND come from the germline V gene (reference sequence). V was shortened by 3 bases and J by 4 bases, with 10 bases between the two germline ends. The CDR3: CASSMADGYEQYF. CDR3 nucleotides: TGTGCCAGTAGTATGGCGGACGGATACGAGCAGTACTTC.

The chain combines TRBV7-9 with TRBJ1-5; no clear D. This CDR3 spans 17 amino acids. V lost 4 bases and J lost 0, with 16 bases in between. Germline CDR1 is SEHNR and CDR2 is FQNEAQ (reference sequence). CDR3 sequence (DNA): TGTGCCAGCAGCTCCTACCGTGGGAGTGATAGCAATCAGCCCCAGCATTTT. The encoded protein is CASSSYRGSDSNQPQHF.

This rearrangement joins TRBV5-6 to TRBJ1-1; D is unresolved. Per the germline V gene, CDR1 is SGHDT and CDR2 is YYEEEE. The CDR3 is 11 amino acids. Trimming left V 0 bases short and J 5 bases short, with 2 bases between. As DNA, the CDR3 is TGTGCCAGCAGCTTGGGGACTGAAGCTTTCTTT. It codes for CASSLGTEAFF.

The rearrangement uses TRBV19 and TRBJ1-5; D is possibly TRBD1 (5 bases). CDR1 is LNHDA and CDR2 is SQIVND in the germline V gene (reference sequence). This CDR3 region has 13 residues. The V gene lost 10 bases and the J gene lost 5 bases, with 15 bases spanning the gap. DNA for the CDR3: TGTGCCACCCGGGGGGAATCCCATCAGCCCCAGCATTTT. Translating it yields CATRGESHQPQHF.

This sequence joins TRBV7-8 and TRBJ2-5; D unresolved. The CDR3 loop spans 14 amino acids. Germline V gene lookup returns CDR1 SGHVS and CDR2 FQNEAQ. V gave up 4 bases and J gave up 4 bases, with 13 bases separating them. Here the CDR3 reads CASSWATHAETQYF. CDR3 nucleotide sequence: TGTGCCAGCAGCTGGGCAACCCACGCAGAGACCCAGTACTTC.

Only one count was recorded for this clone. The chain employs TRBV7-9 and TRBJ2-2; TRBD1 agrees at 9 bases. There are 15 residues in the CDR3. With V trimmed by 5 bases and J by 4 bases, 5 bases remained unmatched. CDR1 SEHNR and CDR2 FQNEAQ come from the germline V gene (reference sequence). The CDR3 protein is CASSTDRGVTGELFF. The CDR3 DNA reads TGTGCCAGCAGCACCGACAGGGGGGTCACCGGGGAGCTGTTTTTT. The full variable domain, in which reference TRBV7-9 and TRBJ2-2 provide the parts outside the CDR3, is DTGVSQNPRHKITKRGQNVTFRCDPISEHNRLYWYRQTLGQGPEFLTYFQNEAQLEKSRLLSDRFSAERPKGSFSTLEIQRTEQGDSAMYLCASSTDRGVTGELFFGEGSRLTVL.

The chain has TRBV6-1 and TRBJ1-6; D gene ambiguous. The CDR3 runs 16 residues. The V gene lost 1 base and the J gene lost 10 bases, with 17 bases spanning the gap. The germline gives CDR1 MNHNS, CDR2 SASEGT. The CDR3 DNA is TGTGCCAGCAGTGAAGAGGTAGAGGGAGGGAGCTCACCCCTCCACTTT. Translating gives CASSEEVEGGSSPLHF.